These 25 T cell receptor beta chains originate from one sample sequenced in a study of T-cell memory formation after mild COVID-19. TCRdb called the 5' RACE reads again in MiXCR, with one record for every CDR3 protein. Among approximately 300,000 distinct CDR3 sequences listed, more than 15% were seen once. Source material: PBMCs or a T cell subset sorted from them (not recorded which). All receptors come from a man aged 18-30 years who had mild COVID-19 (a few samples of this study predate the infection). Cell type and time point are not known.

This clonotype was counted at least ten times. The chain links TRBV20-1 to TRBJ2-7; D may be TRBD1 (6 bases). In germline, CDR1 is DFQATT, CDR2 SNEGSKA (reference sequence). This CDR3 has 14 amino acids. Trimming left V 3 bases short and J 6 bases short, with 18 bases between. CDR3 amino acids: CSARRGTLALEQYF. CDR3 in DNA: TGCAGTGCTAGGAGGGGGACCCTTGCTCTCGAGCAGTACTTC.

In nucleotides, the CDR3 is TGTGCCAGCAGTTTAAGGGGCGTGAACACTGAAGCTTTCTTT. Residues: CASSLRGVNTEAFF. The gene calls are TRBV12-3 or TRBV12-4 and TRBJ1-1; a weak D match, TRBD1 (5 bases). V was shortened by 2 bases and J by 0 bases, with 7 bases between the two germline ends. The CDR3 extends over 14 amino acids.

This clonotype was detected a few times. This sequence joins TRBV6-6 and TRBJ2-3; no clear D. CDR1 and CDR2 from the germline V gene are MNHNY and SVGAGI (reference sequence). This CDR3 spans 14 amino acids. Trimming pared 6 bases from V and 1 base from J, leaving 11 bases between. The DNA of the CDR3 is TGTGCCAGCAGCTATATACACCGCACAGATACGCAGTATTTT. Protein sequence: CASSYIHRTDTQYF.

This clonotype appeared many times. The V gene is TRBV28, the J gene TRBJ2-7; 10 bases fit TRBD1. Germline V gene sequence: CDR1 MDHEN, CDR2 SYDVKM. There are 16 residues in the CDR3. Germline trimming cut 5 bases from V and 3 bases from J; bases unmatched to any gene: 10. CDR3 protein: CASSATGGRSYYEQYV. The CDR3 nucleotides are TGTGCCAGCAGTGCGACAGGGGGCAGATCTTACTACGAGCAGTACGTC.

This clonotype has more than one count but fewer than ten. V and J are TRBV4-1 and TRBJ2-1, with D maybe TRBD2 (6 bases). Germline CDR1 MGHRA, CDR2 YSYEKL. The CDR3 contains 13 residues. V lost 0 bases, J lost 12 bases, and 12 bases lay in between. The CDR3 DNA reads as TGCGCCAGCAGCCAAGAACGACTCGGGGGGCAGTTCTTC. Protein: CASSQERLGGQFF.

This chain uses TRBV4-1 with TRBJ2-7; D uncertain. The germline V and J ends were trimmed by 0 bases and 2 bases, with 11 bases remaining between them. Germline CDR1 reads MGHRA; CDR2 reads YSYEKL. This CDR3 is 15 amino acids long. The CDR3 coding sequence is TGCGCCAGCAGCCAAGATCGGAACGGCCCCTACGAGCAGTACTTC. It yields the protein CASSQDRNGPYEQYF.

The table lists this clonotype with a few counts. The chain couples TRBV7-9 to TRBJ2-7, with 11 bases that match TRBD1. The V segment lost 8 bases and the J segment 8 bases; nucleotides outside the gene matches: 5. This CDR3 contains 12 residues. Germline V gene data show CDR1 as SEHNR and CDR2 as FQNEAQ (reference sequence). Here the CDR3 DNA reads TGTGCCAGCCGGACAGGGGGCTTTCAGCAGTACTTC. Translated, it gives CASRTGGFQQYF.

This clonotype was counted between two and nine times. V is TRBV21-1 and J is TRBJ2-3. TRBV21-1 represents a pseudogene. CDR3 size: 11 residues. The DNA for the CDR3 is TGTGCCAGCAGAAATCTCGATACGCAGTATTTT. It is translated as CASRNLDTQYF.

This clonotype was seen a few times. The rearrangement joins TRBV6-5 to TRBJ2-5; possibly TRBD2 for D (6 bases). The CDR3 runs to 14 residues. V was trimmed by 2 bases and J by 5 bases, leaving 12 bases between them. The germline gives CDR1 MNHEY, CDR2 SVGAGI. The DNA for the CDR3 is TGTGCCAGCAGTTACGGAGGGATCCGTGAGACCCAGTACTTC. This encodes CASSYGGIRETQYF.

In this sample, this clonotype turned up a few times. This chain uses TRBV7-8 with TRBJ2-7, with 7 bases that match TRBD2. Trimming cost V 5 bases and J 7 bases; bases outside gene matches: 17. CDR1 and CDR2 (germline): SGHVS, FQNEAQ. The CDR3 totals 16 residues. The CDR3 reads CASSDARRLAGEEQYV. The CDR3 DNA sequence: TGTGCCAGCAGCGACGCCCGGAGATTGGCGGGGGAAGAGCAGTACGTC.

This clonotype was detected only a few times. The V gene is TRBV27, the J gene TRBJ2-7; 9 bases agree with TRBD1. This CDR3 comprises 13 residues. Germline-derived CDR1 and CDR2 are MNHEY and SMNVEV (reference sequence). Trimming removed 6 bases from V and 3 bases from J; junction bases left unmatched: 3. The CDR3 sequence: CASRGGQGYEQYF. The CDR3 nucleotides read TGTGCCAGCAGGGGGGGACAGGGCTACGAGCAGTACTTC.

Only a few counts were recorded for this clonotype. CDR3 residues: CASSLIGVNGYTF. The CDR3, as DNA: TGCGCCAGCAGCTTGATTGGGGTAAATGGCTACACCTTC. V gene TRBV5-1 combines with J gene TRBJ1-2; D unresolved. Trimming shortened V by 1 base and J by 6 bases, and 10 bases separated the two germline ends. The CDR3 has 13 amino acids. Germline values: CDR1 SGHRS, CDR2 YFSETQ.

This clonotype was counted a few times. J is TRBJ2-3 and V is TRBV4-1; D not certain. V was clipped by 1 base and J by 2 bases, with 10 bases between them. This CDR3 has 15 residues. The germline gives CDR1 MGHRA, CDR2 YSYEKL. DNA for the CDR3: TGCGCCAGCAGCCAAGCCCGCCAGCTCACAGATACGCAGTATTTT. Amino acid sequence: CASSQARQLTDTQYF.

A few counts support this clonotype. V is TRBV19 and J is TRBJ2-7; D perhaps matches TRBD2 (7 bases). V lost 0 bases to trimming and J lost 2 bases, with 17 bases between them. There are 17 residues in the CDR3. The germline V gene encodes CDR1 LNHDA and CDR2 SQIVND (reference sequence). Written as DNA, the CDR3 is TGTGCCAGTAGTATAGAAGACCGGACAGCGGGAACCTACGAGCAGTACGTC. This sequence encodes CASSIEDRTAGTYEQYV.

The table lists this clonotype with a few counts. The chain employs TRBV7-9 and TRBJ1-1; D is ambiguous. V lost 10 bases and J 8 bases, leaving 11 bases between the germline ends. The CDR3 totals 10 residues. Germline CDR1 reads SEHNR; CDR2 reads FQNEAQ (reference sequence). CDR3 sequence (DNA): TGTGCCACCCCCCCGGTAGAAGCTTTCTTT. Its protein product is CATPPVEAFF. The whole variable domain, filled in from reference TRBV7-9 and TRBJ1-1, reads DTGVSQNPRHKITKRGQNVTFRCDPISEHNRLYWYRQTLGQGPEFLTYFQNEAQLEKSRLLSDRFSAERPKGSFSTLEIQRTEQGDSAMYLCATPPVEAFFGQGTRLTVV.

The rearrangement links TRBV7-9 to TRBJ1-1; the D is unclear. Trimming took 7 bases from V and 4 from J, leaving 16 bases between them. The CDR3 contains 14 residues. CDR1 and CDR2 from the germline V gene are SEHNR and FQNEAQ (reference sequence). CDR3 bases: TGTGCCAGCATGCCGGGCAGCCAGCCCACTGAAGCTTTCTTT. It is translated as CASMPGSQPTEAFF.

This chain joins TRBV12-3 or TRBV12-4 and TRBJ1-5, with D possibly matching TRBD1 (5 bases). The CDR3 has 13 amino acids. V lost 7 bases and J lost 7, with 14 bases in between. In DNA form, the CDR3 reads TGTGCCAGCACCCCAGGGCATGGGCAGCCCCAGCATTTT. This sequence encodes CASTPGHGQPQHF.

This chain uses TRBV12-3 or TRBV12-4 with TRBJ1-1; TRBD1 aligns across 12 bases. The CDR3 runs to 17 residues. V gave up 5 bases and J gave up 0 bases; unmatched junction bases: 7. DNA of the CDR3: TGTGCCAGCAGTCTCGGGACAGGGGGCTTCATGAACACTGAAGCTTTCTTT. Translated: CASSLGTGGFMNTEAFF.

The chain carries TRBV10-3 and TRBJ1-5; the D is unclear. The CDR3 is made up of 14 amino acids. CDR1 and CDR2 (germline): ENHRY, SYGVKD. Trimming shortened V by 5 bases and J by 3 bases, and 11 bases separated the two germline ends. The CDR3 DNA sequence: TGTGCCATCAGTAGAGACGGAAACAATCAGCCCCAGCATTTT. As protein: CAISRDGNNQPQHF.

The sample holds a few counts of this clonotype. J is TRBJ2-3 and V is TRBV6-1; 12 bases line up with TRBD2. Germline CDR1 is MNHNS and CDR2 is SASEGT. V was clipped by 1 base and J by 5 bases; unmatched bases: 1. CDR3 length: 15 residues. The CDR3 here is CASSEEGLAGDTQYF. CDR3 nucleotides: TGTGCCAGCAGTGAAGAGGGACTAGCGGGAGATACGCAGTATTTT.

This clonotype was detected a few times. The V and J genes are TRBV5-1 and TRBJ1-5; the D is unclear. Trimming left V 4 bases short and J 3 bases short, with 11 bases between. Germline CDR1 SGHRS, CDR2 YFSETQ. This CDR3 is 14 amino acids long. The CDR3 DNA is TGCGCCAGCAGCAGGGATGGACTCAATCAGCCCCAGCATTTT. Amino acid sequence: CASSRDGLNQPQHF.

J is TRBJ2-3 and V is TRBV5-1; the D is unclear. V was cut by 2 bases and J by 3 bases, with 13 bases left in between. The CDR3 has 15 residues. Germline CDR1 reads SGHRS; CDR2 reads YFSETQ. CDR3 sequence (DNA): TGCGCCAGCAGCTTACCAAGTGGAGTTACAGATACGCAGTATTTT. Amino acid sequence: CASSLPSGVTDTQYF.

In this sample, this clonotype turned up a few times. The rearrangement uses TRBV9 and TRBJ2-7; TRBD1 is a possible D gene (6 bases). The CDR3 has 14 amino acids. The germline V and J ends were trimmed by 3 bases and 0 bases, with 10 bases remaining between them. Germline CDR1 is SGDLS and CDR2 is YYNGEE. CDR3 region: CASSAGTSSYEQYF. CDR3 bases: TGTGCCAGCAGCGCCGGGACAAGCTCCTACGAGCAGTACTTC.

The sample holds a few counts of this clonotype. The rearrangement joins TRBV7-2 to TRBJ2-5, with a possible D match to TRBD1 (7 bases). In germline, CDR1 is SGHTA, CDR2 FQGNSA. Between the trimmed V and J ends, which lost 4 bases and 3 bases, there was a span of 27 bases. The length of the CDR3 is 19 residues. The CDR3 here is CASSSPSKRQGGREETQYF. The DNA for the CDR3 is TGTGCCAGCAGCTCCCCTTCAAAGAGACAGGGAGGTAGAGAAGAGACCCAGTACTTC.

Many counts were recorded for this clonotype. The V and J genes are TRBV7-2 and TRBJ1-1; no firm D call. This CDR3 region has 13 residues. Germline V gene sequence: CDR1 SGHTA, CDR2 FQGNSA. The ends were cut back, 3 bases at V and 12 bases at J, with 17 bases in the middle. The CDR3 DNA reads TGTGCCAGCAGCTTGAATCAGGTGGGCTTTACTTTCTTT. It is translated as CASSLNQVGFTFF.